The clone carrying this TCR beta chain turned up a few times. What it binds is unknown. TCRdb re-called the 5' RACE reads through MiXCR, storing one row per CDR3 protein. The sample has roughly 130,000 distinct CDR3 sequences; approximately 14% are singletons. These data belong to a study of CD8 T cells in ankylosing spondylitis. Study-wide findings and caveats: There was a TCR beta motif, made of several highly homologous variants, that appeared characteristic of ankylosing spondylitis blood. Reactive arthritis synovial fluid and blood were previously reported to contain some motif variants. Researchers report that disease-linked clones proved CD8+ and relatively rare in peripheral blood.

V lost 5 bases and J lost 4, with 11 bases in between. Germline V lookup: CDR1 SGHTA, CDR2 FQGNSA. This CDR3 has 13 amino acids. This receptor was taken from a female donor with ankylosing spondylitis or in good health (not recorded which). The chain has TRBV7-2 and TRBJ2-5, with no clear D. Sequenced material: blood, either unsorted or a sorted T cell fraction (not recorded which). The CDR3 DNA follows: TGTGCCAGCAGCATTAGCCGAACAGAGACCCAGTACTTC. Protein sequence: CASSISRTETQYF.